In this sample, the clone carrying this TCR beta chain turned up once. Its cognate antigen is unknown. TCRdb's table, derived via immunoSEQ multiplex PCR, lists solely in-frame clones and lacks some. The table shows roughly 150,000 clones, with approximately 91% occurring only once. This specimen belongs to a study of T cell responses to AZD1222 COVID-19 vaccine. Study results and caveats: None of the repertoires were sampled until the peak T cell response had passed. Only a handful of AZD1222 recipients, five to seven in all, had baseline seropositivity.

Germline values: CDR1 MNHEY, CDR2 SMNVEV (reference sequence). This CDR3 has 12 amino acids. V shed 4 bases and J shed 0 bases, with 3 bases lying between them. The TCR originated in an adult who received the AZD1222 COVID-19 vaccine. This rearrangement joins TRBV27 to TRBJ1-2, with no clear D. The sequencing used peripheral blood, collected 28 days after the second AZD1222 dose. The CDR3 DNA is TGTGCCAGCAGTTCTTCTAACTATGGCTACACCTTC. This gives the protein CASSSSNYGYTF.